This T cell receptor beta chain derives from a study of CD8 T cells in ankylosing spondylitis. General study results and limits: According to the report, clones linked to the disease were significantly enriched in matched synovial fluid samples taken from ankylosing spondylitis patients. Within peripheral blood, clones linked to disease were CD8+ and relatively rare. Seemingly distinctive of ankylosing spondylitis blood was a TCR beta motif formed by eight highly homologous variants. A number of the motif variants had already been described in reactive arthritis synovial fluid and blood.

Quantitative molecular-barcoded 5'-RACE generated the TCR beta libraries. TCRdb re-called the 5' RACE reads with MiXCR, one entry per CDR3 protein. The data contain roughly 400,000 distinct CDR3 sequences, about a fifth of them singletons. A remark on this clonotype: Its antigen remains unidentified.

The sample consisted of blood, either unsorted or a sorted T cell fraction (not recorded which). This TCR came from a male donor with ankylosing spondylitis.

CDR3 loop: CASKRTSPYEQYF. CDR3 DNA: TGTGCCAGCAAGCGGACTAGTCCCTACGAGCAGTACTTC. The rearrangement joins TRBV28 to TRBJ2-7; 7 positions agree with TRBD2. The V gene end was trimmed by 7 bases and the J gene end by 2 bases; junction bases not matched to a gene: 5. The CDR3 length is 13 residues. In germline, CDR1 is MDHEN, CDR2 SYDVKM.